The clone carrying this T cell receptor (beta chain) was found once. The CDR3 extends over 16 amino acids. The V end lost 1 base, the J end lost 0 bases, and 10 bases lay between the germline ends. Germline CDR1 is SGHAT and CDR2 is FQNNGV. Method: immunoSEQ multiplex PCR; TCRdb's copy keeps in-frame clones and lacks some. The top ten hold roughly 5% of the sample, which has some 63,000 clones, roughly 86% seen once. The record originates from a study of OX40 agonist ivuxolimab in advanced cancers. V and J are TRBV11-2 and TRBJ2-1, with D uncertain. Sequencing was performed on CD4+ or CD8+ T cells sorted from blood, taken in a trial of the OX40 agonist ivuxolimab. The sequence was collected from an adult with an advanced solid tumor such as melanoma, head and neck, liver or kidney cancer. The CDR3 DNA is TGTGCCAGCAGCTTAGTAGGTGAGAGCTCCTACAATGAGCAGTTCTTC. Protein product: CASSLVGESSYNEQFF.